One T cell receptor (beta chain) is described in this entry. The table lists this clonotype with a few counts. The antigen it binds to is not known. The input lacks base qualities; no much larger clone sits a single base away. The CDR3 has 14 amino acids, counting the end cysteine and phenylalanine. Of all the DNA, just the CDR3 is kept, 42 bases in frame from base 1. CDR1 and CDR2 are drawn from the germline V gene (reference sequence): DFQATT, SNEGSKA. V is clipped by 2 bases and J by 5 bases, and the sequence between their germline boundaries is 13 bases long. The data derive from a study of patients and donors after allogeneic stem cell transplantation (TCRdb year 2020). Library preparation was by RT-PCR. The sequencer was a NextSeq 550. TCRdb handled the public reads itself, with Q25 trimming in fastp and clone calling in MiXCR, and kept productive beta chains. Under each unique CDR3 protein, matching rows form one entry showing the most common genes and DNA. Across this sample there are about a million distinct CDR3 sequences, with 18% seen only once. 5% to 6.5% of the sample rests with the top ten.

The specimen sequenced was blood, either unsorted or a sorted T cell fraction (not recorded which). The source is a human donor who was either an allogeneic HSCT recipient or a stem cell or donor lymphocyte infusion donor (not recorded which). It is not recorded whose cells these are; they may come from a transplant donor. This sequence uses TRBV20-1 and TRBJ1-3, and TRBD1 may be the D gene, going by 5 matching bases. CDR3 region: CSARSQGARNTIYF. The DNA sequence is given as TGCAGTGCTAGATCACAAGGGGCGAGAAACACCATATATTTT.